The T cell receptor beta chain under discussion was sequenced for a study of tumor and adjacent non-tumor tissue in lung cancer. Study details: Patients comprised approximately eleven adenocarcinoma, 2 squamous cell carcinoma and 1 small cell lung cancer. Study-level points and caveats: Top 100 clones took a larger repertoire share in normal lung. Tumor tissue had significantly higher TCR diversity than normal lung.

RNA was extracted from bulk tissue without any cell sorting. Three rounds of nested PCR, following a modified ARM-PCR protocol, produced the TCRbeta library. TCRdb itself ran the multiplex PCR reads through MiXCR, one entry per CDR3 protein. This repertoire shows about 75,000 distinct CDR3 sequences, more than 60% found once; its top ten account for roughly 12%. At least ten counts were recorded for this clonotype. The target antigen is unknown. CDR3 length: 13 amino acids. Germline-derived CDR1 and CDR2 are SGHNT and YYREEE (reference sequence). Trimming left V 2 bases short and J 4 bases short, with 7 bases between.

Sequencing was performed on lung tumor tissue. This receptor was identified in a woman between 45 and 60 years old with non-small cell lung cancer. The gene calls are TRBV5-4 and TRBJ2-1, with D hard to call. The CDR3, as DNA: TGTGCCAGCAGCTTTACTTCATACAATGAGCAGTTCTTC. As protein: CASSFTSYNEQFF.